The table lists the clone carrying this T cell receptor beta chain with a few counts. Its cognate antigen is unknown. The CDR3 runs to 14 residues. V gave up 1 base and J gave up 13 bases; unmatched junction bases: 10. Germline lookup yields CDR1 SEHNR and CDR2 FQNEAQ (reference sequence). The data stem from a study of T cell responses to AZD1222 COVID-19 vaccine. Profiled with immunoSEQ multiplex PCR; TCRdb holds only in-frame clones, not every one. The profile covers 120,000 to 150,000 clones, with just over 90% appearing a single time and 1.9% taken by the ten largest. Study-level findings and limits: Recipients of two AZD1222 doses showed rising Spike-specific TCR breadth and depth. Only a handful of AZD1222 recipients, several in all, had baseline seropositivity. Reports say nearly half of spike-specific TCRs go after unmutated variant regions. The study sampled repertoires only after the peak T cell response.

The sequence derives from an adult in good health. The V call is TRBV7-9, the J call TRBJ2-1; 7 positions match TRBD2. This sample comprised peripheral blood, obtained on day 0 of AZD1222 vaccination. The CDR3 bases are TGTGCCAGCAGCTTAGGGAGGCAAGCGGGACCCCAGTTCTTC. Translating gives CASSLGRQAGPQFF.